Below are 11 T cell receptor beta chains sequenced from a single sample in a study of CD8 T cells in ankylosing spondylitis. Overall study findings and caveats: Among TCR beta sequences, a motif of roughly 8 highly homologous variants appeared characteristic of ankylosing spondylitis blood.

No antigen is known for these receptors. TCRdb re-derived calls from the 5' RACE reads in MiXCR, one entry per CDR3 protein. This sample carries about 540,000 distinct CDR3 sequences, about 12% of them seen once, and the ten largest clones take 6.8%. Sequencing was done on a sample of blood, either unsorted or a sorted T cell fraction (not recorded which). The source is a male donor with ankylosing spondylitis.

This chain connects TRBV5-1 to TRBJ2-2; 9 nucleotides line up with TRBD2. The CDR3 is made up of 16 amino acids. J lost 1 base, V lost 3 bases, and 4 bases had no gene match. From germline, CDR1 is SGHRS and CDR2 YFSETQ. CDR3 in DNA: TGCGCCAGCAGCTCTCGACTAGCGGTGAACACCGGGGAGCTGTTTTTT. Residues: CASSSRLAVNTGELFF.

CDR3: CASSQAGTVTNEKLFF. The CDR3 DNA is TGCGCCAGCAGCCAGGCTGGGACGGTCACTAATGAAAAACTGTTTTTT. The V call is TRBV4-1, the J call TRBJ1-4; D might be TRBD1 (5 bases). Germline V lookup: CDR1 MGHRA, CDR2 YSYEKL. This CDR3 has 16 amino acids. With 3 bases removed from V and 2 bases from J, the gap between germline ends came to 13 bases.

V gene TRBV11-3 combines with J gene TRBJ2-1; TRBD2 matches 7 bases. This CDR3 comprises 16 residues. CDR1 is SGHNT and CDR2 is YENEEA in the germline V gene. V was clipped by 1 base and J by 3 bases; unmatched bases: 6. CDR3 sequence reads: CASSLGGGQNYNEQFF. For the CDR3, the DNA is TGTGCCAGCAGCTTAGGGGGGGGTCAAAACTACAATGAGCAGTTCTTC.

This clonotype was seen only a few times. This sequence joins TRBV7-9 and TRBJ2-1, with 7 bases aligning to TRBD2. CDR3 size: 15 residues. Germline CDR1 and CDR2: SEHNR and FQNEAQ (reference sequence). J was trimmed by 2 bases and V by 8 bases; bases with no gene match: 9. For the CDR3, the DNA is TGTGCCAGCGGGGGAGGGAGTGGGACCTACAATGAGCAGTTCTTC. The encoded protein is CASGGGSGTYNEQFF.

This rearrangement joins TRBV18 to TRBJ1-1, with D possibly TRBD1 on 5 matching bases. The germline gives CDR1 KGHSH, CDR2 LQKENI. The V gene lost 1 base and the J gene lost 3 bases, with 21 bases spanning the gap. The CDR3 totals 18 residues. The CDR3 bases are TGTGCCAGCTCACCACTCGACAAGGGGCGAGTTGATGACACTGAAGCTTTCTTT. Amino acid sequence: CASSPLDKGRVDDTEAFF.

The V call is TRBV2, the J call TRBJ2-5, with D perhaps given as TRBD1 or TRBD2 (5 bases each). The CDR3 has 11 residues. The germline V gene has CDR1 SNHLY and CDR2 FYNNEI. Trimming took 6 bases from V and 9 from J, leaving 11 bases between them. The CDR3 DNA reads TGTGCCAGCAGGGGGACCGGGGCCCAGTACTTC. This translates into CASRGTGAQYF.

The chain has TRBV6-2 or TRBV6-3 and TRBJ1-6; possibly TRBD1 for D (6 bases). CDR3 length: 14 amino acids. CDR1 is MNHEY, CDR2 SVGEGT, per germline. Trimming removed 7 bases from V and 7 bases from J, with 14 bases in between. This chain's CDR3 is CASTPQGSNSPLHF. Here the CDR3 DNA reads TGTGCCAGCACCCCACAGGGTTCGAATTCACCCCTCCACTTT.

This clonotype was picked up many times. This chain uses TRBV6-1 with TRBJ1-5; no definite D call. The CDR3 extends over 14 amino acids. Germline V gene data show CDR1 as MNHNS and CDR2 as SASEGT. Trimming left V 6 bases short and J 1 base short, with 10 bases between. CDR3 in DNA: TGTGCCAGCAGCCTGTGGGCCAGCAATCAGCCCCAGCATTTT. Amino acid sequence: CASSLWASNQPQHF.

This clonotype occurred many times. V gene TRBV29-1 combines with J gene TRBJ1-1; 10 bases agree with TRBD1. Unmatched junction bases numbered 1, after V lost 4 bases and J lost 5 bases. This CDR3 has 12 amino acids. CDR1 SQVTM and CDR2 ANQGSEA come from the germline V gene. The CDR3 DNA follows: TGCAGCGTTGGACAGGGGGCAACTGAAGCTTTCTTT. Translating it yields CSVGQGATEAFF.

This chain links TRBV3-1 with TRBJ2-1; 8 positions agree with TRBD2. There are 13 residues in the CDR3. Losses at the gene ends were 7 bases for V and 9 bases for J; bases not matched to a gene: 8. Germline V gene lookup returns CDR1 LGHDT and CDR2 YNNKEL (reference sequence). CDR3 in DNA: TGTGCCAGCACCAATAGCGGGGCGGGTGAGCAGTTCTTC. As protein: CASTNSGAGEQFF.

This clonotype turned up a few times. CDR3 coding DNA: TGCAGCGTTGAGATGTATGAGCAGTTCTTC. Translation gives CSVEMYEQFF. The chain employs TRBV29-1 and TRBJ2-1; D is uncertain. Between the trimmed V and J ends, which lost 3 bases and 8 bases, there was a span of 5 bases. Germline CDR1 is SQVTM and CDR2 is ANQGSEA. CDR3 length equals 10 residues.